This entry features one T cell receptor (beta chain) sequence. Only in-frame clones appear in the TCRdb table, and some are missing; sequencing was by immunoSEQ multiplex PCR. This table holds about 68,000 clones, over 90% found once. These data are taken from a study of T cell clones after liver transplantation. For the study at large: Post-transplant blood was tracked for graft-donor-reactive T cell clones identified in a pre-transplant mixed lymphocyte reaction. Third-party-reactive TCRbeta sequences from pre-transplant mixed lymphocyte reactions served as antigen-independent comparators.

The CDR3 sequence is 15 residues long. In germline, CDR1 is LNHDA, CDR2 SQIVND (reference sequence). Germline trimming cut 8 bases from V and 7 bases from J; bases unmatched to any gene: 6. The chain couples TRBV19 to TRBJ2-1; 15 bases are shared with TRBD2. The sequencing here drew on CD4+ T cells from blood, taken about 25 months after liver transplant. The origin of this receptor is a human patient who received a liver transplant. Part of the T cells may come from the graft donor. The CDR3 loop reads CASRPGTSGRNEQFF. The DNA for the CDR3 is TGTGCCAGTCGTCCCGGGACTAGCGGGAGGAATGAGCAGTTCTTC.